This T cell receptor beta chain was found in a study of blood T cell dynamics during melanoma immunotherapy (dated by TCRdb to 2020 to 2022). The study in broad terms: Patients had metastatic melanoma and received first-line pembrolizumab or nivolumab plus ipilimumab as standard of care in the United Kingdom. To identify early correlates of response, the study profiled peripheral T cell receptor repertoires in patients with metastatic melanoma before and after one cycle of checkpoint inhibitor therapy. A training cohort was formed from consecutive patients, and a further independent group of patients from the same centre was pooled into an external validation set. On the study overall, not on this receptor specifically: Patients who later achieved disease control showed a bifurcated PBMC repertoire reorganization at W3, with increased clonality or increased diversity, unlike progressors. Whether the T cell clones behind the repertoire changes were melanoma-specific or instead reflected general immune activation was something the study could not determine. The relatively small sample size was acknowledged as a potential limitation on generalization of the results.

CDR1 is given as SGHRS and CDR2 as YFSETQ, both from the germline V gene. V is clipped by 4 bases and J by 4 bases, and the sequence between their germline boundaries is 11 bases long. The CDR3 contains 13 residues, cysteine and phenylalanine counted. Kept here is only the CDR3 DNA, which spans 39 bases and is read in frame from base 1. Every bulk PBMC sample had a fixed 350 ng of DNA loaded. Following the manufacturer instructions, the immunoSEQ TCRb Assay kit was used to amplify TCR beta CDR3 sequences from genomic DNA. The KAPA Library Quantification Kit for Illumina platforms was used to quantify the pooled libraries by qPCR. Sequencing of the pooled libraries was done on an Illumina NextSeq 500, with clustering at 0.6-1.1 pM. On the authors' methods: The TCR data were analyzed using immunoSEQ ANALYZER and the R LymphoSeq package. A rearrangement efficiency score was calculated as productive divided by the sum of productive and non-productive CDR3 sequences. Within each patient, timepoints were compared pairwise for clonality, measured with the Gini coefficient, and for diversity, measured with the Renyi index at alpha=1. Clonal relatedness used an edit distance of 3, and repertoire similarity used the Bhattacharyya coefficient, both computed in LymphoSeq. To classify response, a linear discriminant analysis based on week-3 changes in clonality and diversity was built with the R MASS and caret packages. Imported from immuneACCESS, the table was reduced by TCRdb to in-frame sequences with V and J called. These copies leave out some clones; in studies compared against another copy, an unresolved V gene accounts for under half, and the cause of the remainder is not known. The DNA was the basis for D and trimming; V, J and clone size are from that table. For this sample the table gives 15,000 or so clones, of which over 75% were detected only once. Around 6.1% of the sample is in the top ten clones.

In the paper's terms, the time point label means: pre-treatment baseline. Blood samples were collected before treatment (T0) and at week 3 (W3), after the first cycle of checkpoint blockade. Except for two patients with rapid clinical progression, response was assessed 12 weeks after the first infusion by RECIST 1.1; disease control meant complete response, partial response or stable disease. Any patient who had received prior systemic cancer treatment, was on concomitant immunosuppressant therapy or had synchronous other active malignancies was excluded. TCR beta was sequenced in both bulk PBMC and plasma cell-free DNA in order to track circulating cells as well as T cell turnover. PBMC were isolated from blood with Lymphoprep and SepMate tubes, followed by red cell lysis. QIAamp DNA Blood Mini kits were used to extract DNA from both PBMC and sorted T cell subsets. Worth noting for this clone: This clone's antigen is unknown. Per-base qualities were not stored, and no clone one base away is much larger.

This sequence uses TRBV5-1 and TRBJ1-1; the D gene lacks a confident call. The sample in question was blood, obtained from a patient treated with checkpoint blockade. The source of this sequence is a human donor with melanoma. At the DNA level, the sequence is TGCGCCAGCAGCCGAGCAGGCCCCACTGAAGCTTTCTTT. The encoded protein is CASSRAGPTEAFF.